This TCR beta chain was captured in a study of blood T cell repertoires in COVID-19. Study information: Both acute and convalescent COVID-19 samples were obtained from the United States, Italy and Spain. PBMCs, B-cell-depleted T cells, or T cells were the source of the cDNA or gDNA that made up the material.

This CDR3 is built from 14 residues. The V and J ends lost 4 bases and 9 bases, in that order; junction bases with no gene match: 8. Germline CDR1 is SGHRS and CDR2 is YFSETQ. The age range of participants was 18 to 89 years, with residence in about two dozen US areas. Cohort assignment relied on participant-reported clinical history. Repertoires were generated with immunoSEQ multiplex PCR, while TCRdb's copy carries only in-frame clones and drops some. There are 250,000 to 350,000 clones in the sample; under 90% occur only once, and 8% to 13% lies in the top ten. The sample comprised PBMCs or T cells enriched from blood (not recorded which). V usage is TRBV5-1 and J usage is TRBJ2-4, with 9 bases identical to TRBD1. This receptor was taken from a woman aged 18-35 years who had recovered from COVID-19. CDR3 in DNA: TGCGCCAGCAGCCTAATGGGACAGGGCGGCATTCAGTACTTC. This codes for CASSLMGQGGIQYF.